This TCR beta chain was captured in a study of long-term antiretroviral therapy in people with HIV. With respect to this clone: The antigen is undetermined.

The study, taken as a whole, reports: Control repertoires displayed wider CDR3 length ranges than the HIV repertoires.

The germline V gene encodes CDR1 SGHRS and CDR2 YFSETQ. V was shortened by 0 bases and J by 3 bases, with 11 bases between the two germline ends. This CDR3 has 15 residues. Investigators performed immunoSEQ version v3.0 at survey level. The table came from immunoSEQ multiplex PCR; TCRdb's copy has only in-frame clones and leaves some out. Among 25,000 to 35,000 clones listed, over 75% were seen once. Until DNA extraction, the samples held between roughly 0.9-10 million cryopreserved PBMC. This TCR was sampled from a man aged 18 to 35 with HIV. The V and J genes are TRBV5-1 and TRBJ2-3; a possible D gene is TRBD2 (6 bases). The specimen was unsorted PBMCs, collected 0.8 years before starting antiretroviral therapy. Here the CDR3 reads CASSLVGAGTDTQYF. CDR3 DNA: TGCGCCAGCAGCTTGGTCGGCGCGGGGACAGATACGCAGTATTTT.